This section outlines one T cell receptor beta chain sequence together with its context. Its cognate antigen is unknown. Germline CDR1 and CDR2: DFQATT and SNEGSKA (reference sequence). This CDR3 has 13 residues. The ends were cut back, 5 bases at V and 6 bases at J, with 16 bases in the middle. The data derive from a study of T cell repertoires in cytomegalovirus infection. The overall study: Both CMV infection and a matching HLA type were indicated by public TCR beta signatures. Broader study findings: HLA-C-restricted TCR beta clonotypes specific for CMV led the ex vivo response.

TCRdb itself ran the reads through MiXCR, one entry per CDR3 protein. Of approximately 200,000 distinct CDR3 sequences in the sample, about 28% are singletons; the top ten hold about 31%. Input material: PBMCs. The clonotype comes from a human donor in good health (CMV status not recorded). Some clones in this sample may be carry-over from other donors' samples. The chain joins TRBV20-1 to TRBJ1-2; a possible D gene is TRBD1 (5 bases). The CDR3 region is CSADGGQMDGYTF. The CDR3 region has the DNA TGCAGTGCTGACGGCGGACAAATGGATGGCTACACCTTC.